Here is one TCR beta chain with its context. The antigen it binds to is not known. No much larger clonotype is one base removed from it; base qualities were not supplied. The CDR3 holds 11 amino acids from the cysteine to the phenylalanine. Only CDR3 DNA is held: 33 bases, read in frame from base 1. V has 6 bases trimmed and J has 7 bases trimmed; junction bases matching no gene number 2. The germline V gene encodes CDR1 MNHEY and CDR2 SMNVEV (reference sequence). Receptors were amplified or captured by PCR. At the Johns Hopkins FTIC core, DNA from the cultured CD4+ T cells underwent TCR sequencing with the Oncomine TCR Beta short-read assay. The QIAamp micro DNA kit was used to extract genomic DNA from the cultured CD4+ T cells. Oncomine TCR Beta libraries from cultured CD4+ T cells were pooled with unique dual indexes and sequenced on an Illumina iSeq 100. Turning to the authors' computational methods: Non-productive sequences were removed, and CDR3s that did not start with C, did not end with F or W, or were shorter than 7 amino acids were discarded. The MANAFEST web application identified antigen-specific clonotypes by comparing peptide-stimulated wells against reference wells and other culture wells. Positive clones required FDR below 0.05, an odds ratio above 5, and productive frequency above 0.1% in at least two of three replicate wells. A clonotype was classed as cross-reactive if the clonotype showed significant expansion both in SARS-CoV-2 spike wells and in at least one common cold coronavirus spike condition. Similarity between CDR3 sequences was evaluated in R version 3.6.1 using Levenshtein distances (stringdist) and unrooted phylogenetic trees (ape). TCRdb itself trimmed the public reads at Q25 with fastp, ran MiXCR and retained productive beta chains. Each CDR3 protein appears once, grouped with its most common genes and DNA. TCRdb, rather than the study authors, made the V and J calls. This sample holds thousands of distinct CDR3 sequences; almost 50% were observed only once. 8% of the sample belongs to the ten largest clones.

These data come from a study of vaccination and CD4 T cells after COVID-19 (dated by TCRdb to the early 2020s). With regard to the full study: Every convalescent patient had a positive nasal swab PCR test for SARS-CoV-2, with mild disease in nine or ten patients and severe disease in one. In the convalescent cohort there were six males and four females, among whom were two Hispanic individuals, seven Caucasians, two Asians and one multiracial person. Participants got two doses of the Pfizer-BioNTech BNT162b2 vaccine (n=8) or two doses of the Moderna mRNA-1273 vaccine (n=2). Post-COVID blood samples from convalescent patients were collected a median of roughly 100 days after diagnosis, with a range of 35 to 161 days. Post-vaccine blood samples were collected a median of around 10 weeks after the second vaccine dose, ranging from about 13 to 250 days. Overlapping spike peptide pools from SARS-CoV-2 and from the common cold coronaviruses HCoV-NL63, HCoV-OC43 and HCoV-229E were used as culture stimuli. As controls, cultures received a CEFX viral epitope pool (the positive control), an HIV-1 Nef peptide pool (the negative control), or no peptide at all. In over 8 COVID-19 convalescent patients and a handful of infection-naive healthy vaccine recipients, researchers compared the spike-specific CD4+ TCR repertoire from before mRNA vaccination with the repertoire from after. The paper's findings and limits, for the study overall: Only a relatively small number of convalescent patients were included in the study, and early timepoints following natural infection were not analyzed. Although the median number of SARS-CoV-2-reactive clonotypes went up from 21 after infection to 38 after vaccination, the increase was not significant. In convalescent patients, nearly all vaccine-specific clones (304 of 307) were found to be mono-reactive for SARS-CoV-2 spike rather than cross-reactive with common cold coronaviruses. Among the post-vaccine SARS-CoV-2-reactive clones in convalescent patients, a median 86.3% showed up only after vaccination, which suggests vaccine-specific priming.

Read against the paper, the sample's treatment or condition label means: approximately nine-day PBMC culture with coronavirus spike peptide pools or control peptides (ViraFEST assay). The ViraFEST assay was used in the study, in which antigen-specific T cells were expanded with peptide pools and expanded clonotypes were subsequently identified by TCR sequencing. The convalescent patients' positive SARS-CoV-2 PCR tests were from March to December 2020, which was before the Alpha, Beta and Delta variants emerged in the United States. PBMCs were cultured at fewer than 2.5 million per well in IMDM supplemented with approximately 5% human AB serum and 8.5 to 10 IU/ml IL-2, with approximately 9.2 ug/ml peptide pools added. On days 3 and 7, half of the culture medium was replaced with fresh IL-2-containing medium. Once the cells had been in culture for ten to eleven days, the EasySep CD4+ T cell isolation kit was used to isolate CD4+ T cells by negative selection. PBMCs were separated from whole blood using Ficoll-Paque Plus gradient centrifugation and then either used fresh or cryopreserved at -140C. Each culture condition was generally run in triplicate wells.

The specimen sequenced was CD4+ T cells from blood, cultured in vitro. The receptor chain draws on TRBV27 and TRBJ2-7; TRBD2 matches 8 bases in the middle. The TCR comes from a human donor who had recovered from COVID-19. The DNA sequence follows: TGTGCCAGCAGCGCGGGGGGAGAGCAGTACTTC. Translated, this gives CASSAGGEQYF.